A selection of T cell receptor beta chains follows, all from one sample in a study of PD-1 blockade in mismatch repair-deficient tumors. Sequencing used immunoSEQ multiplex PCR; TCRdb keeps in-frame clones, though not all of them. The data show tens of thousands of clones, with roughly 80% seen just once and roughly 5.5% held by the top ten. Sample: peripheral blood, taken 2 weeks after starting pembrolizumab. All receptors come from an adult with mismatch repair-deficient cancer. CDR3s include the opening cysteine and the closing phenylalanine or tryptophan. A D gene is named only where the DNA matches it firmly. Expanded clones are given a class, and other clones once, few, many or no size at all.

13 NA TRBJ2-3 TRBV27 NA TGTGCCAGCAGTTTAAAAGCCACAGATACGCAGTATTTT CASSLKATDTQYF
15 TRBD2 TRBJ2-7 TRBV5-6 NA TGTGCCAGCAGCTTGTTAGGACTAGCTACCTACGAGCAGTACTTC CASSLLGLATYEQYF
13 NA TRBJ1-1 TRBV7-3 NA TGTGCCAGCAGCCAACAGAGGAACACTGAAGCTTTCTTT CASSQQRNTEAFF
14 NA TRBJ2-3 TRBV11-2 once TGTGCCAGCAGCTTTTCTCAGGGGACAGATACGCAGTATTTT CASSFSQGTDTQYF
15 TRBD1 TRBJ2-3 TRBV6-1 NA TGTGCCAGCAGTAAGGACAGGGGGGGCACAGATACGCAGTATTTT CASSKDRGGTDTQYF
15 NA TRBJ1-1 TRBV6-6 once TGTGCCAGCAGTTCCCCGGGGGACGGGAACACTGAAGCTTTCTTT CASSSPGDGNTEAFF
13 NA TRBJ1-1 TRBV6-6 once TGTGCCAGCAGTCGGACAGAGAACACTGAAGCTTTCTTT CASSRTENTEAFF
12 TRBD1 TRBJ1-1 TRBV5-1 NA TGCGCCAGCAGCACAGGGGACACTGAAGCTTTCTTT CASSTGDTEAFF
14 TRBD1 TRBJ1-5 TRBV28 NA TGTGCCAGCAGTTCCGGGACAGGGGGTCAGCCCCAGCATTTT CASSSGTGGQPQHF
15 TRBD2 TRBJ2-7 TRBV7-6 NA TGTGCCAGCAGCCCGGCTAGCGGGAGGGCCTACGAGCAGTACTTC CASSPASGRAYEQYF
13 TRBD1 TRBJ1-1 TRBV29-1 medium-sized TGCAGCGTGGGGACAGGGGGAAACACTGAAGCTTTCTTT CSVGTGGNTEAFF
15 NA TRBJ2-3 TRBV7-2 few TGTGCCAGCAGCTTCGACAGCACCCCCACAGATACGCAGTATTTT CASSFDSTPTDTQYF
15 TRBD2 TRBJ2-7 TRBV2 NA TGTGCCAGCAGTTCTTCTAGCGGGTCTCACCACGAGCAGTACTTC CASSSSSGSHHEQYF
15 NA TRBJ1-1 TRBV4-1 NA TGCGCCAGCAGCCAAGGATCCGGGACCCACACTGAAGCTTTCTTT CASSQGSGTHTEAFF
14 NA TRBJ2-7 TRBV11-2 NA TGTGCCAGCAGTCGCGTCCGGGACTTCTACGAGCAGTACTTC CASSRVRDFYEQYF
14 NA TRBJ2-2 TRBV5-5 NA TGTGCCAGCGGACTCCCCGATCGCACCGGGGAGCTGTTTTTT CASGLPDRTGELFF
13 TRBD1 TRBJ2-5 TRBV27 NA TGTGCCAGCAGTCGGGACAGATTAAGGACCCAGTACTTC CASSRDRLRTQYF
16 NA TRBJ1-2 TRBV2 NA TGTGCCAGCAGTGAAGAGGCGACGGGGCTATGGGGCGGCTACACCTTC CASSEEATGLWGGYTF
15 NA TRBJ2-7 TRBV6-5 NA TGTGCCAGCAGTTACTCGAACGAGGGCACCTACGAGCAGTACTTC CASSYSNEGTYEQYF
13 NA TRBJ2-2 TRBV27 NA TGTGCCAGCAGTTCTGGATTAGCCGGGGAGCTGTTTTTT CASSSGLAGELFF
16 NA TRBJ2-1 TRBV7-6 NA TGTGCCAGCAGCCTCCAGGCTAGGGCTGGCTACAATGAGCAGTTCTTC CASSLQARAGYNEQFF
17 NA TRBJ2-1 TRBV9 NA TGTGCCAGCAGCGTAGTAGGGAGGTTGAGCTCCTACAATGAGCAGTTCTTC CASSVVGRLSSYNEQFF
13 NA TRBJ2-5 TRBV6-5 NA TGTGCCAGCAGTTACTCGGGGGAGGAGACCCAGTACTTC CASSYSGEETQYF
13 NA TRBJ2-3 TRBV6-1 NA TGTGCCAGCAGCGTGGACCCGACAGATACGCAGTATTTT CASSVDPTDTQYF
13 NA TRBJ1-2 TRBV11-2 NA TGTGCCAGCAGCCCCGCGGGGGGATATGGCTACACCTTC CASSPAGGYGYTF
17 TRBD2 TRBJ2-1 TRBV11-2 NA TGTGCCAGCAGCTTAGGGAGCCTAGCGGGAGGTATCAATGAGCAGTTCTTC CASSLGSLAGGINEQFF
14 NA TRBJ2-7 TRBV4-1 NA TGCGCCAGCAGCCAAGAACTCGGCAGGATCGAGCAGTACTTC CASSQELGRIEQYF
15 NA TRBJ1-3 TRBV5-6 NA TGTGCCAGCAGCTTGGGCCCGGGGGATGGAAACACCATATATTTT CASSLGPGDGNTIYF
15 TRBD2 TRBJ2-2 TRBV7-2 NA TGTGCCAGCAGACGTACTAGCGGGAGGAACGGGGAGCTGTTTTTT CASRRTSGRNGELFF
13 NA TRBJ1-1 TRBV30 NA TGTGCCTGTCTAAGGGCCATGAACACTGAAGCTTTCTTT CACLRAMNTEAFF
13 TRBD2 TRBJ2-5 TRBV29-1 NA TGCAGCGTTGAAACGGGAGGGAGGGAGACCCAGTACTTC CSVETGGRETQYF
13 NA TRBJ2-7 TRBV5-1 few TGCGCCAGCAGCTTGGGCGGGGAAAACGAGCAGTACTTC CASSLGGENEQYF
15 NA TRBJ1-4 TRBV11-2 NA TGTGCCAGCAGCTCCGAAGGGGGGGCTAATGAAAAACTGTTTTTT CASSSEGGANEKLFF
12 NA TRBJ2-3 TRBV6-6 NA TGTGCCACTTCTATTAGCACAGATACGCAGTATTTT CATSISTDTQYF
16 NA TRBJ1-1 TRBV18 NA TGTGCCAGCTCACCACCCCAGGGCCCCATGAACACTGAAGCTTTCTTT CASSPPQGPMNTEAFF
15 NA TRBJ2-3 TRBV5-1 NA TGCGCCAGCTCACTCATAGCCCCTAGCACAGATACGCAGTATTTT CASSLIAPSTDTQYF
16 TRBD2 TRBJ2-5 TRBV7-2 NA TGTGCCAGCAGCTTTCGGACTAGCGGGAGGGGAGAGACCCAGTACTTC CASSFRTSGRGETQYF
14 NA TRBJ2-3 TRBV7-8 NA TGTGCCAGCATGAGGCGGTCTAGCACAGATACGCAGTATTTT CASMRRSSTDTQYF
16 NA TRBJ2-7 TRBV5-1 few TGCGCCAGCAGCTTGGCCCGAGCATCTCCTTCCTACGAGCAGTACTTC CASSLARASPSYEQYF
16 NA TRBJ2-2 TRBV5-4 NA TGTGCCAGCCAAAAATCGGGCGAAGTGGGCGCCGGGGAGCTGTTTTTT CASQKSGEVGAGELFF
13 NA TRBJ1-2 TRBV28 NA TGTGCCAGCAAACCCACAGGGAACTATGGCTACACCTTC CASKPTGNYGYTF
13 NA TRBJ2-1 TRBV14 NA TGTGCCAGCAGCCAAGGTCCGTACAATGAGCAGTTCTTC CASSQGPYNEQFF
15 TRBD1 TRBJ2-1 TRBV4-3 NA TGCGCCAGCAGCCGCCCGGGACAGGGGAACAATGAGCAGTTCTTC CASSRPGQGNNEQFF
14 NA TRBJ1-5 TRBV7-9 NA TGTGCCAGCAGCTTAGCGAGGGGGGATCAGCCCCAGCATTTT CASSLARGDQPQHF
16 NA TRBJ2-7 TRBV11-3 NA TGTGCCAGCAGCTCCCCAGGGGGGAATAGGCCCTACGAGCAGTACTTC CASSSPGGNRPYEQYF
13 TRBD1 TRBJ1-2 TRBV29-1 NA TGCAGCGTTTGGGGACAGACAAAGGTCGGCTACACCTTC CSVWGQTKVGYTF
16 TRBD1 TRBJ2-3 TRBV30 NA TGTGCCTGGAGTACCTCTCAGGGGGATTGGACAGATACGCAGTATTTT CAWSTSQGDWTDTQYF
13 NA TRBJ1-2 TRBV19 NA TGTGCCAGTAGTCGTGAGGGTGTCTCTGGCTACACCTTC CASSREGVSGYTF
17 NA TRBJ2-3 TRBV7-9 NA TGTGCCAGCAGCTTAGCGGTTAGGCAGGGGACCACAGATACGCAGTATTTT CASSLAVRQGTTDTQYF
15 NA TRBJ2-2 TRBV2 few TGTGCCACAGAGGGGACGGGACGTCGCACCGGGGAGCTGTTTTTT CATEGTGRRTGELFF
15 TRBD2 TRBJ2-7 TRBV6-5 NA TGTGCCAGCAGCCCGGAACTAGCGGGAAGATACGAGCAGTACTTC CASSPELAGRYEQYF
14 TRBD2 TRBJ2-1 TRBV27 once TGTGCCAGCTACCGCGCTAGCGGCTACAATGAGCAGTTCTTC CASYRASGYNEQFF
15 TRBD1 TRBJ1-3 TRBV2 few TGTGCCAGCAGGAGGACAGGGAGCTCTGGAAACACCATATATTTT CASRRTGSSGNTIYF
15 TRBD2 TRBJ2-2 TRBV5-1 NA TGCGCCAGCAGCCCGACTAGCGGGAGAATCGGGGAGCTGTTTTTT CASSPTSGRIGELFF